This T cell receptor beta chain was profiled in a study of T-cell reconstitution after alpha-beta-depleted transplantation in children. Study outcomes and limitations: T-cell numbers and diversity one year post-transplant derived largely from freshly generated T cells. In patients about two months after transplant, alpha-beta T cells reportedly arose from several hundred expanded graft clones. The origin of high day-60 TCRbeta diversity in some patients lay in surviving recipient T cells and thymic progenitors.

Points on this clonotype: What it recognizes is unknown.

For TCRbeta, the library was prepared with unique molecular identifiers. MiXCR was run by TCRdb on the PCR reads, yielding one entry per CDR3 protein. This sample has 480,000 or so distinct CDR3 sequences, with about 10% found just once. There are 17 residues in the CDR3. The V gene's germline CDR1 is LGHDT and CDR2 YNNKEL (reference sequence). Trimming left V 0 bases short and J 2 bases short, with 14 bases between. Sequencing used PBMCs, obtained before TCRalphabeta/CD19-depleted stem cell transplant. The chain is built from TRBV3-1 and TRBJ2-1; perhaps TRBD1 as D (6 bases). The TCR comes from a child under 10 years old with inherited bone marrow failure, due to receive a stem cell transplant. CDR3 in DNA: TGTGCCAGCAGCCAAGAGGGGAACAGGGACCCCTACAATGAGCAGTTCTTC. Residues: CASSQEGNRDPYNEQFF.